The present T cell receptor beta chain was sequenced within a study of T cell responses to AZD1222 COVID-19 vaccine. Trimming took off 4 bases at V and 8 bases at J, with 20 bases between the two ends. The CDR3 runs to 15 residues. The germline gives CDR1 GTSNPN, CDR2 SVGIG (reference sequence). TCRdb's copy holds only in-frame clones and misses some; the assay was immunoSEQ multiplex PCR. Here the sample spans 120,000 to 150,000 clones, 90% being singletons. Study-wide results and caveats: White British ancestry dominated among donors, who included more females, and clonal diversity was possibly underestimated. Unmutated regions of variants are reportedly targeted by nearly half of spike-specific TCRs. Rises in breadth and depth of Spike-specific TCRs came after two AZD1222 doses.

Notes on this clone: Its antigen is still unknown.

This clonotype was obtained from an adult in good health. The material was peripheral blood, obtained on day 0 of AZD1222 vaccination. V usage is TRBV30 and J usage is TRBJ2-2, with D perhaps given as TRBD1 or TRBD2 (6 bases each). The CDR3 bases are TGTGCCTGGAAAGGACTATCAGGGGAAAGAGGGGAGCTGTTTTTT. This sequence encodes CAWKGLSGERGELFF.